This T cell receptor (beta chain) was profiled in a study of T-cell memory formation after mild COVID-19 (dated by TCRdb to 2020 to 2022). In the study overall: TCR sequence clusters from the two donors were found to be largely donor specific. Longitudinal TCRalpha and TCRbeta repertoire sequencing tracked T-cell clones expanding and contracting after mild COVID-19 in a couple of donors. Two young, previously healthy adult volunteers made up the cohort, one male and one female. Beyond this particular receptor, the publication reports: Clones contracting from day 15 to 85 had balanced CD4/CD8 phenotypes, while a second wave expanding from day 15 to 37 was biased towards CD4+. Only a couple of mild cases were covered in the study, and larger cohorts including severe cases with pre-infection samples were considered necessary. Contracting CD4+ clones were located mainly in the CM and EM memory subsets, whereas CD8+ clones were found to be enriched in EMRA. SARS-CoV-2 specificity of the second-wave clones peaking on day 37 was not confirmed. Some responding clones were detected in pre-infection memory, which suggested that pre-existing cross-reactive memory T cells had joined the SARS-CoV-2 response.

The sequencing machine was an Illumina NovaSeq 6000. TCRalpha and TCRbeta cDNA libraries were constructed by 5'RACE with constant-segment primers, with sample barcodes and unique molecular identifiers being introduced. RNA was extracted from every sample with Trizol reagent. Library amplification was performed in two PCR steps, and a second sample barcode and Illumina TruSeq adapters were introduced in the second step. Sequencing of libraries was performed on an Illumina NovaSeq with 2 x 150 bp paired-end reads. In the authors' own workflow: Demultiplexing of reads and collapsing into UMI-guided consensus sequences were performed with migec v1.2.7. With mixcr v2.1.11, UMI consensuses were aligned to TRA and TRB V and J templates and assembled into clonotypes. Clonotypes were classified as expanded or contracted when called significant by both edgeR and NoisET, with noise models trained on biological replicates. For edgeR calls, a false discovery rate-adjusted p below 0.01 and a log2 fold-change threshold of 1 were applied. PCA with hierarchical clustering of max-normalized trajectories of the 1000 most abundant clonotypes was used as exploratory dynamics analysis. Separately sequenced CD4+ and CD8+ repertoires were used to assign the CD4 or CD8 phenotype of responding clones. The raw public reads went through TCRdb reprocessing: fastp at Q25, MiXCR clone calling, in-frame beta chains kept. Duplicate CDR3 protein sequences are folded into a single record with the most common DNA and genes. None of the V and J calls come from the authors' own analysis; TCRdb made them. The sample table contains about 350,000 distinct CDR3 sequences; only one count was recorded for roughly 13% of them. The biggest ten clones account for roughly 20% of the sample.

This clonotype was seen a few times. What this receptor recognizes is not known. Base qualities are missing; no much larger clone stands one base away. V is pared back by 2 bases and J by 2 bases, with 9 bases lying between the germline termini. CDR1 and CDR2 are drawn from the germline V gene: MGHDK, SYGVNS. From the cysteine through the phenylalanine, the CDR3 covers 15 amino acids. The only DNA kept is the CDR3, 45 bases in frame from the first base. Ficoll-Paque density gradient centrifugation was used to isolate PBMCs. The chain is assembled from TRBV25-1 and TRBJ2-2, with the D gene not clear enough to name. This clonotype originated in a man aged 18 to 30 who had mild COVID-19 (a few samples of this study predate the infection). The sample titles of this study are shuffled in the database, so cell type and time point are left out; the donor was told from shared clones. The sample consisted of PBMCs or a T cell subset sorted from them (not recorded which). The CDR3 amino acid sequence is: CASSEIGPNTGELFF. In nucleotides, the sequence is TGTGCCAGCAGTGAAATTGGACCAAACACCGGGGAGCTGTTTTTT.